This T cell receptor (beta chain) was sequenced in a study of blood T cell repertoires in COVID-19. Germline CDR1 and CDR2: SGHRS and YFSETQ. The CDR3 extends over 15 amino acids. With 0 bases clipped from V and 6 bases from J, the junction kept 6 bases outside the gene matches. Clones were read by immunoSEQ multiplex PCR, and TCRdb kept only the in-frame ones, dropping some. Of around 190,000 clones listed, around nine tenths are singletons. Sequenced sample: peripheral blood. This TCR was sampled from a man between 18 and 29 years old with active or convalescent COVID-19. The V gene is TRBV5-1, the J gene TRBJ1-2; the match to TRBD1 covers 9 bases. CDR3 nucleotides: TGCGCCAGCAGCTTGGCCACAGGGGGCTCAAATGGCTACACCTTC. Its protein product is CASSLATGGSNGYTF.